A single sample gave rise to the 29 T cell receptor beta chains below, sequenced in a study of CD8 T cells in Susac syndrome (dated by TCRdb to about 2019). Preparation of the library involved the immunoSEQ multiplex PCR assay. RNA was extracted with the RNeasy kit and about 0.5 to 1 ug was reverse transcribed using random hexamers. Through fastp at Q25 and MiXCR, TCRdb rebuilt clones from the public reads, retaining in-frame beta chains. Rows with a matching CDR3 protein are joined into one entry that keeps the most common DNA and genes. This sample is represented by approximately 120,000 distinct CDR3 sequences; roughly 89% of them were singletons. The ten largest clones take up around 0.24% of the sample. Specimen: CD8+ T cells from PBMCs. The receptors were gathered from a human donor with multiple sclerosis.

The CDR3 sequence: CSAETVYGYTF. In DNA form, the CDR3 reads TGCAGCGCCGAGACTGTTTATGGCTACACCTTC. J is TRBJ1-2 and V is TRBV29-1, with D unclear. V was pared by 7 bases and J by 5 bases, with 11 bases between. The CDR3 is 11 amino acids. CDR1 SQVTM and CDR2 ANQGSEA come from the germline V gene.

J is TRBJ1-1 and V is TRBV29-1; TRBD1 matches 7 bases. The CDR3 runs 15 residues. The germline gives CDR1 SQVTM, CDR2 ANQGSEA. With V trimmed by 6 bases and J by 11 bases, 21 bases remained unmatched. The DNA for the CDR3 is TGCAGCGTGGATACGGGACAGCTGTACTCTCGTTCGGCTTTCTTT. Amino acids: CSVDTGQLYSRSAFF.

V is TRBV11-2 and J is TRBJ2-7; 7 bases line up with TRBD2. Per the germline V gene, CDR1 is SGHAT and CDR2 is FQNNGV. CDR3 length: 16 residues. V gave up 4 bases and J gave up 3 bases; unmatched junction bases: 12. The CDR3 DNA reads TGTGCCAGCAGCTCGGAATCCGGGACTAACATCTACGAGCAGTACTTC. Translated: CASSSESGTNIYEQYF.

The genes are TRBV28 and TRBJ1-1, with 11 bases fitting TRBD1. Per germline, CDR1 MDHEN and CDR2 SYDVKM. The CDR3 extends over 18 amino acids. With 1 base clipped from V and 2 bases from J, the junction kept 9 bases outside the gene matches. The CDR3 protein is CASSLSLDRGRTNTEAFF. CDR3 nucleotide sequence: TGTGCCAGCAGTTTATCCCTGGACAGGGGGCGGACAAACACTGAAGCTTTCTTT.

The CDR3 sequence: CASGTSGGETQYF. The DNA of the CDR3 is TGTGCCAGCGGCACTAGCGGGGGAGAGACCCAGTACTTC. This chain joins TRBV6-5 and TRBJ2-5; 11 nucleotides line up with TRBD2. Germline V gives CDR1 MNHEY, CDR2 SVGAGI. The CDR3 has 13 amino acids. Germline trimming cut 8 bases from V and 4 bases from J; bases unmatched to any gene: 3.

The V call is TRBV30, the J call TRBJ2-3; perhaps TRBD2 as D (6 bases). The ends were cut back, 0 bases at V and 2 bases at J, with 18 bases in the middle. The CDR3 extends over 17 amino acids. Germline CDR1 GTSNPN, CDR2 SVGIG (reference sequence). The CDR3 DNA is TGTGCCTGGAGTGTACGGTTAGCGGAAGCAACCACAGATACGCAGTATTTT. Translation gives CAWSVRLAEATTDTQYF. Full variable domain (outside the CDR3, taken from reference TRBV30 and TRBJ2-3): SQTIHQWPATLVQPVGSPLSLECTVEGTSNPNLYWYRQAAGRGLQLLFYSVGIGQISSEVPQNLSASRPQDRQFILSSKKLLLSDSGFYLCAWSVRLAEATTDTQYFGPGTRLTVL.

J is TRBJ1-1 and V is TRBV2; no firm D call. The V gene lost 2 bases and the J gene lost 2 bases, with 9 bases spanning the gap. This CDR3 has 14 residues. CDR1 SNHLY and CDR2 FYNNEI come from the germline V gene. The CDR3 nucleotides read TGTGCCAGCAGTGAAAATGGGTTCAACACTGAAGCTTTCTTT. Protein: CASSENGFNTEAFF.

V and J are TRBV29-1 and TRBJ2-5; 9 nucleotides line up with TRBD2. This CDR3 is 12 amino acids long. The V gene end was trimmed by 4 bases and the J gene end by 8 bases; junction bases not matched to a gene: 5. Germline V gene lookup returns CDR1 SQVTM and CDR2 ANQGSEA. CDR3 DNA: TGCAGCGTTGGGGCTAGCGGGAATACCCAGTACTTC. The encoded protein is CSVGASGNTQYF.

DNA for the CDR3: TGTGCCAGCAATAACTCCTACGAGCAGTACTTC. Residues: CASNNSYEQYF. The chain combines TRBV12-3 or TRBV12-4 with TRBJ2-7; D unclear. Trimming removed 7 bases from V and 0 bases from J, with 4 bases in between. The CDR3 spans 11 residues.

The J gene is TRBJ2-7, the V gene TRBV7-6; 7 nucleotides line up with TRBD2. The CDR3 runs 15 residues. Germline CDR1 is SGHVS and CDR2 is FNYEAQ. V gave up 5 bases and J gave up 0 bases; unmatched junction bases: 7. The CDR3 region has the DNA TGTGCCAGCAGCCCGGGAGGTGGGGGCTCCTACGAGCAGTACTTC. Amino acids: CASSPGGGGSYEQYF.

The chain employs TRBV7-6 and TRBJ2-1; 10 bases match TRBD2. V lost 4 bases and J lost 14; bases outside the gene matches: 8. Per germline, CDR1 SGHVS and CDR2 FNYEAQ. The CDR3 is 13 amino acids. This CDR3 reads CASSSSLAGMEFF. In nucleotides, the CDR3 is TGTGCCAGCAGCTCATCACTAGCGGGGATGGAGTTCTTC.

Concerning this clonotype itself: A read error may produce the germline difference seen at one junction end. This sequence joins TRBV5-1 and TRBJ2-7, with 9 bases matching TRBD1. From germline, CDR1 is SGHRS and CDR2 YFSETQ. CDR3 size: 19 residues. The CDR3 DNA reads TGCGCCAGCCGCTTTACGGTGTACAGGGGGCGAAAATCGGAATACGAGCAGTACTTC. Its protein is CASRFTVYRGRKSEYEQYF. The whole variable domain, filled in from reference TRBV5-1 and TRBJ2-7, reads KAGVTQTPRYLIKTRGQQVTLSCSPISGHRSVSWYQQTPGQGLQFLFEYFSETQRNKGNFPGRFSGRQFSNSRSEMNVSTLELGDSALYLCASRFTVYRGRKSEYEQYFGPGTRLTVT.

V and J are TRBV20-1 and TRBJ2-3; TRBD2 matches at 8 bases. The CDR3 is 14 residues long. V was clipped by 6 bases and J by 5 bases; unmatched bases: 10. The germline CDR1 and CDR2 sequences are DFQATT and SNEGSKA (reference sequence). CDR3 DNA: TGCAGTGCCAACAGCGGGAGCTACATAGATACGCAGTATTTT. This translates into CSANSGSYIDTQYF.

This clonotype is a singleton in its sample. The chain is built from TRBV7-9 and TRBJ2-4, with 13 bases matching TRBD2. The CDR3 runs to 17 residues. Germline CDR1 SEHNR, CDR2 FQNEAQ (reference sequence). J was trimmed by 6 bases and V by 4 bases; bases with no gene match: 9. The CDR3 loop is CASSSTRTSGSGNIQYF. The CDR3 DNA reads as TGTGCCAGCAGCTCGACCCGGACTAGCGGGAGCGGAAACATTCAGTACTTC.

The CDR3 DNA is TGTGCCAGCAGCCAAGGAGGCGGAAACACCGGGGAGCTGTTTTTT. This codes for CASSQGGGNTGELFF. The V gene is TRBV14, the J gene TRBJ2-2; unclear D gene. V lost 1 base to trimming and J lost 2 bases, with 8 bases between them. The CDR3 runs 15 residues. CDR1 is SGHDN, CDR2 FVKESK, per germline.

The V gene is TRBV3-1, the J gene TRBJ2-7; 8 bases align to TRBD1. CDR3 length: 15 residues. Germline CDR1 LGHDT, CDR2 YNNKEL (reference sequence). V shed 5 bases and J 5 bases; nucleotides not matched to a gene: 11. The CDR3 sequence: CASSSRTGPFDEQYF. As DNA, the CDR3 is TGTGCCAGCAGCTCCCGGACAGGGCCGTTTGACGAGCAGTACTTC.

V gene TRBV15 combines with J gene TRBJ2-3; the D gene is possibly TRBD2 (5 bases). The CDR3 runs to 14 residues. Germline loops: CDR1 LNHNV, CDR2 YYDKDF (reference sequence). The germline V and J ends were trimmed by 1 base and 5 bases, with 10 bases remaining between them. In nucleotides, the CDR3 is TGTGCCACCAGCAGAGTAGGGAGAGGAGATACGCAGTATTTT. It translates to CATSRVGRGDTQYF. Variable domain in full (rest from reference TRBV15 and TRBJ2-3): DAMVIQNPRYQVTQFGKPVTLSCSQTLNHNVMYWYQQKSSQAPKLLFHYYDKDFNNEADTPDNFQSRRPNTSFCFLDIRSPGLGDTAMYLCATSRVGRGDTQYFGPGTRLTVL.

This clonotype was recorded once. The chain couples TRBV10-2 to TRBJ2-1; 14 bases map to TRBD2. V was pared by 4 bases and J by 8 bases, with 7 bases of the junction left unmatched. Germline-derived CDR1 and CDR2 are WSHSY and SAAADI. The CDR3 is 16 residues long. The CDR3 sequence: CASSGGLAGGRDEQFF. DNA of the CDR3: TGCGCCAGCAGTGGTGGACTAGCGGGAGGAAGGGATGAGCAGTTCTTC.

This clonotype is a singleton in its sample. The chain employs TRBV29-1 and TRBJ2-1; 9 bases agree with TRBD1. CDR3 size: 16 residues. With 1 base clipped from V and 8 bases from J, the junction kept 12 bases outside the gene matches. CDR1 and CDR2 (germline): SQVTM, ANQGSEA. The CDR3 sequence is CSVEVPGTGRVYEQFF. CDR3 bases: TGCAGCGTTGAAGTCCCCGGGACAGGGAGGGTCTATGAGCAGTTCTTC.

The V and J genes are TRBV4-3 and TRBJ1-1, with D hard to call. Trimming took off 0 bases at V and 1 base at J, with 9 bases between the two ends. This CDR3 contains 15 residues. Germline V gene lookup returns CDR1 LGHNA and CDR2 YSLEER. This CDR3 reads CASSQDLRANTEAFF. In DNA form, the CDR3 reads TGCGCCAGCAGCCAAGATCTCCGAGCGAACACTGAAGCTTTCTTT.

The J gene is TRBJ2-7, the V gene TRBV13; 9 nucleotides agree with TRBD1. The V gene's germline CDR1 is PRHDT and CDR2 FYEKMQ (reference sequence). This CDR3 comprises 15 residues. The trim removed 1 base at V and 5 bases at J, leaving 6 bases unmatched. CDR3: CASSLDGTGFNEQYF. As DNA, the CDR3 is TGTGCCAGCAGCTTAGACGGGACAGGGTTTAACGAGCAGTACTTC.

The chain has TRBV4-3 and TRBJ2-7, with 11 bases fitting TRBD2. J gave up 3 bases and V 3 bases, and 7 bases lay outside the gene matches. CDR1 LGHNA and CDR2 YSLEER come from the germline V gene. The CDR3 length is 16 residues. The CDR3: CASSQDRTSGFYEQYF. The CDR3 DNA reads TGCGCCAGCAGCCAGGACAGGACTAGCGGGTTCTACGAGCAGTACTTC.

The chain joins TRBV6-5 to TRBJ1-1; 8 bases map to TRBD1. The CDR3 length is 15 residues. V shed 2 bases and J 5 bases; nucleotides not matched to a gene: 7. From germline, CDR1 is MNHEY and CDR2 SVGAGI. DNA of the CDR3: TGTGCCAGCAGTTACGACAGGGGCGGGGGGACTGAAGCTTTCTTT. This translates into CASSYDRGGGTEAFF.

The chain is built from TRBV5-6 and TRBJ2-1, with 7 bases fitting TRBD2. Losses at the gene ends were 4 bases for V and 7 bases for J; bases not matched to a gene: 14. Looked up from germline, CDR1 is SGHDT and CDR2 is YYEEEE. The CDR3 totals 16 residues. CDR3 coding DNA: TGTGCCAGCAGCAGAAAAGCGGGGTCCTTTAAGAATGAGCAGTTCTTC. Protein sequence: CASSRKAGSFKNEQFF.

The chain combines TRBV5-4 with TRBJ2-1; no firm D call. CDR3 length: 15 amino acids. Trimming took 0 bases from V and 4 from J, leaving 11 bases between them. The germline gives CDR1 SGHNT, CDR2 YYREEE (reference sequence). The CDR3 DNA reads TGTGCCAGCAGCTTGGTTGGTCAGCTATACAATGAGCAGTTCTTC. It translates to CASSLVGQLYNEQFF.

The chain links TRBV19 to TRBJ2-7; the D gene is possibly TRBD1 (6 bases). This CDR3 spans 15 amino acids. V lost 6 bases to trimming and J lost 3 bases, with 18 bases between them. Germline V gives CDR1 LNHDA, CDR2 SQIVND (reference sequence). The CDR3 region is CASRSHNKGDYEQYF. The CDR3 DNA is TGTGCCAGTAGGAGTCACAATAAGGGGGACTACGAGCAGTACTTC.

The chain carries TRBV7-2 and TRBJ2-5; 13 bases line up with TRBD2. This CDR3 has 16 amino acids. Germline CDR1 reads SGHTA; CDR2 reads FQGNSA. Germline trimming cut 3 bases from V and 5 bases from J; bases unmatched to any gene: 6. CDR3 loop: CASSFGLAGEGETQYF. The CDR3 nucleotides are TGTGCCAGCAGCTTTGGACTAGCGGGAGAGGGTGAGACCCAGTACTTC.

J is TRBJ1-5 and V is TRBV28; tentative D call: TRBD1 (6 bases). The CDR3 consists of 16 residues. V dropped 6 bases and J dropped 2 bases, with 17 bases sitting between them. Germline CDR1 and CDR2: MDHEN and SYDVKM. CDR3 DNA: TGTGCCAGCAGGATCTACAGGGATTGGGGCAATCAGCCCCAGCATTTT. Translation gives CASRIYRDWGNQPQHF.

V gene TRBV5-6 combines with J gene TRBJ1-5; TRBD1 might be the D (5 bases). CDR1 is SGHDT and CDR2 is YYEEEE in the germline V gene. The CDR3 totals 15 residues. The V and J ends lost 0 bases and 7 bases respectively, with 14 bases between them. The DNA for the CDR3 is TGTGCCAGCAGCTTGGGTGGGGGGGGAAGCCAGCCCCAGCATTTT. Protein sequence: CASSLGGGGSQPQHF. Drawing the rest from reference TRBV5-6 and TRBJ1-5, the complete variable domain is DAGVTQSPTHLIKTRGQQVTLRCSPKSGHDTVSWYQQALGQGPQFIFQYYEEEERQRGNFPDRFSGHQFPNYSSELNVNALLLGDSALYLCASSLGGGGSQPQHFGDGTRLSIL.